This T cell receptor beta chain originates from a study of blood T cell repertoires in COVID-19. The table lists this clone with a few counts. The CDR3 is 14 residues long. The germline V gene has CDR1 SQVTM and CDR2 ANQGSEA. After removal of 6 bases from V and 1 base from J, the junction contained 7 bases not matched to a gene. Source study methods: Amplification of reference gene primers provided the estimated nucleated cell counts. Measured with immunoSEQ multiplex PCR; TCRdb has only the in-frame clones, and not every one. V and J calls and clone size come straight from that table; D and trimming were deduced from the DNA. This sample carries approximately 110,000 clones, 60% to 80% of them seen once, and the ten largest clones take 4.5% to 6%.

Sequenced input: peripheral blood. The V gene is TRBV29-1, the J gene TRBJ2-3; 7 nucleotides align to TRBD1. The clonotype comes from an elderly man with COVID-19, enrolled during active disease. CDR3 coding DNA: TGCAGCGTCAACCGACAGGGACGCACAGATACGCAGTATTTT. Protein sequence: CSVNRQGRTDTQYF.